The 8 T cell receptor beta chains below all came from one sample that was sequenced in a study of blood T cell repertoires in COVID-19 (dated by TCRdb to 2018 to 2021). Library construction relied on the immunoSEQ multiplex PCR assay. The table was pulled from immuneACCESS by TCRdb, which kept in-frame rearrangements only. Such tables lose some clones; where checked, under half of the loss comes from unresolved V genes, and the rest has no known cause. Present in this sample are some 120,000 clones, 88% of which were seen just once. The ten largest clones add up to 1.5% of the sample. The sequenced sample was peripheral blood. The receptors were gathered from a human donor in a cohort sampled during active COVID-19.

V is TRBV7-2 and J is TRBJ1-6; TRBD1 matches at 8 bases. In germline, CDR1 is SGHTA, CDR2 FQGNSA. The CDR3 loop spans 15 amino acids. Trimming took 0 bases from V and 9 from J; bases not matched to a gene: 4. The CDR3 is CASSLAGQGSSPLHF. As DNA, the CDR3 is TGTGCCAGCAGCTTAGCAGGACAGGGTTCTTCACCCCTCCACTTT.

The chain recombines TRBV10-1 with TRBJ2-1, with 7 positions matching TRBD2. Germline trimming cut 2 bases from V and 3 bases from J; bases unmatched to any gene: 1. CDR3 length equals 14 residues. The germline V gene encodes CDR1 WNHNN and CDR2 SYGVQD (reference sequence). The CDR3 DNA is TGCGCCAGCAGTGAGGGCGGGAGCTACAATGAGCAGTTCTTC. Residues: CASSEGGSYNEQFF.

This rearrangement joins TRBV23-1 to TRBJ1-5, with D maybe TRBD1 (5 bases). TRBV23-1 is identified as an open reading frame with a role that is uncertain. CDR3 length: 17 residues. Between the trimmed V and J ends, which lost 6 bases and 2 bases, there was a span of 20 bases. In nucleotides, the CDR3 is TGCGCCAGCAGCCCCTCTGGGGCCCCAAGGGGCAATCAGCCCCAGCATTTT. Translated: CASSPSGAPRGNQPQHF.

The chain couples TRBV6-5 to TRBJ2-7, with no clear D. Per germline, CDR1 MNHEY and CDR2 SVGAGI. V was pared by 0 bases and J by 5 bases, with 2 bases between. This CDR3 spans 11 amino acids. CDR3 sequence: CASSYSNEQYF. The CDR3 bases are TGTGCCAGCAGTTACTCTAACGAGCAGTACTTC.

This clone was seen once. The chain joins TRBV11-1 to TRBJ2-2, with a weak D call TRBD2 (6 bases). Trimming removed 5 bases at V and 4 bases at J, with 14 bases between. Per the germline V gene, CDR1 is SGHAT and CDR2 is FQDESV (reference sequence). The CDR3 covers 15 residues. The DNA of the CDR3 is TGTGCCAGCAGCCCTCGGACGGGAGCCACCGGGGAGCTGTTTTTT. Residues: CASSPRTGATGELFF.

The chain is built from TRBV11-1 and TRBJ1-1; possible D gene TRBD1, 6 bases. V was pared by 4 bases and J by 6 bases, with 15 bases between. Germline CDR1 and CDR2: SGHAT and FQDESV (reference sequence). The CDR3 sequence is 14 residues long. CDR3 coding DNA: TGTGCCAGCAGCTCGATAAGGGGGATTGCTGAAGCTTTCTTT. Protein: CASSSIRGIAEAFF.

The chain employs TRBV19 and TRBJ2-7, with 7 bases matching TRBD2. The CDR3 has 15 residues. CDR1 and CDR2 from the germline V gene are LNHDA and SQIVND (reference sequence). V lost 5 bases to trimming and J lost 1 base; unmatched junction nucleotides: 8. This CDR3 is CASSGGSGGSYEQYF. The CDR3 coding sequence is TGTGCCAGTAGTGGAGGGTCCGGGGGGTCCTACGAGCAGTACTTC.

The J gene is TRBJ1-5, the V gene TRBV6-1; 9 bases match TRBD1. Germline CDR1 MNHNS, CDR2 SASEGT. V trimming: 4 bases; J trimming: 0 bases; junction bases outside the gene matches: 10. The CDR3 extends over 18 amino acids. CDR3 sequence reads: CASSVGTGPLNSNQPQHF. The CDR3 coding sequence is TGTGCCAGCAGTGTTGGGACAGGGCCGCTAAATAGCAATCAGCCCCAGCATTTT.